The 21 T cell receptor beta chains below all came from one sample that was sequenced in a study of control samples from healthy donors and cancer patients. Produced via immunoSEQ multiplex PCR; TCRdb's table is partial and in-frame only. The sample has 150,000 to 200,000 clones, around 94% seen once. Sequences were obtained from blood. These receptors came from a man aged 30-40 years in good health.

The chain employs TRBV11-2 and TRBJ2-1; D gene unclear. V dropped 1 base and J dropped 2 bases, with 6 bases sitting between them. This CDR3 contains 14 residues. Germline V gene data show CDR1 as SGHAT and CDR2 as FQNNGV. The CDR3, as DNA: TGTGCCAGCAGCTTAGTTGGCACCTACAATGAGCAGTTCTTC. Its translation is CASSLVGTYNEQFF.

The V call is TRBV4-1, the J call TRBJ2-1; 15 bases agree with TRBD2. The CDR3 extends over 18 amino acids. V was pared by 4 bases and J by 3 bases, with 7 bases of the junction left unmatched. Germline values: CDR1 MGHRA, CDR2 YSYEKL. The CDR3 here is CASSRTSGGGQYYNEQFF. CDR3 in DNA: TGCGCCAGCAGCCGGACTAGCGGGGGGGGTCAGTACTACAATGAGCAGTTCTTC.

The chain links TRBV7-9 to TRBJ1-1, with D possibly being TRBD1 (5 bases). This CDR3 is built from 15 residues. The V end lost 1 base, the J end lost 4 bases, and 13 bases lay between the germline ends. The germline V gene encodes CDR1 SEHNR and CDR2 FQNEAQ (reference sequence). The CDR3 nucleotides are TGTGCCAGCAGCTTAGACGGGGGAAAAGGCACTGAAGCTTTCTTT. It specifies CASSLDGGKGTEAFF.

The chain combines TRBV5-1 with TRBJ1-2; 8 bases line up with TRBD1. The germline CDR1 and CDR2 sequences are SGHRS and YFSETQ. J lost 8 bases, V lost 2 bases, and 11 bases had no gene match. The CDR3 is 15 amino acids. The CDR3 sequence is CASSLEPGPGGGYTF. The CDR3 DNA reads TGCGCCAGCAGCTTAGAACCGGGACCAGGGGGCGGCTACACCTTC.

J is TRBJ1-1 and V is TRBV5-1, with D maybe TRBD1 (6 bases). CDR1 is SGHRS and CDR2 is YFSETQ in the germline V gene. The ends were cut back, 4 bases at V and 5 bases at J, with 12 bases in the middle. The CDR3 contains 13 residues. The CDR3: CASSQGPGTEAFF. CDR3 coding DNA: TGCGCCAGCAGCCAGGGGCCGGGGACTGAAGCTTTCTTT.

This sequence joins TRBV6-6 and TRBJ1-1, with 7 positions matching TRBD1. With 6 bases clipped from V and 7 bases from J, the junction kept 11 bases outside the gene matches. The CDR3 has 14 residues. Germline assignment: CDR1 MNHNY and CDR2 SVGAGI (reference sequence). The CDR3 loop is CASSVTGARGEAFF. DNA for the CDR3: TGTGCCAGCAGCGTTACAGGGGCGCGAGGTGAAGCTTTCTTT.

The rearrangement joins TRBV5-1 to TRBJ2-7; the D is unclear. Germline CDR1 is SGHRS and CDR2 is YFSETQ. Trimming took off 0 bases at V and 3 bases at J, with 10 bases between the two ends. CDR3 size: 14 residues. This chain's CDR3 is CASSLGAGNYEQYF. The CDR3 DNA reads as TGCGCCAGCAGCTTGGGTGCAGGTAACTACGAGCAGTACTTC.

The chain links TRBV24-1 to TRBJ2-2, with D hard to call. V gave up 7 bases and J gave up 2 bases, with 4 bases separating them. CDR3 length: 12 amino acids. Per the germline V gene, CDR1 is KGHDR and CDR2 is SFDVKD. The CDR3 nucleotides read TGTGCCACCAGGTCTAACACCGGGGAGCTGTTTTTT. This translates into CATRSNTGELFF.

The chain recombines TRBV5-1 with TRBJ2-1; D is possibly TRBD1 or TRBD2 (6 bases each). Trimming cost V 1 base and J 6 bases, with 17 bases left between them. The CDR3 contains 16 residues. Germline CDR1 and CDR2: SGHRS and YFSETQ. CDR3 sequence (DNA): TGCGCCAGCAGCTTGAGGGGGGATGTTGGGGCCAATGAGCAGTTCTTC. Protein product: CASSLRGDVGANEQFF.

The genes are TRBV9 and TRBJ1-2; the match to TRBD1 covers 10 bases. Germline V gene sequence: CDR1 SGDLS, CDR2 YYNGEE. J gave up 6 bases and V 3 bases, and 8 bases lay outside the gene matches. The CDR3 contains 15 residues. In DNA, the CDR3 is TGTGCCAGCAGCGACCGGGACAGGGGATCCCATGGCTACACCTTC. Protein product: CASSDRDRGSHGYTF.

This clone was seen just once. The genes are TRBV24-1 and TRBJ2-2; D gene unclear. V was clipped by 5 bases and J by 1 base, with 4 bases between them. Per the germline V gene, CDR1 is KGHDR and CDR2 is SFDVKD. The CDR3 loop spans 13 amino acids. The chain's CDR3 is CATSGRNTGELFF. The CDR3 bases are TGTGCCACCAGTGGTCGGAACACCGGGGAGCTGTTTTTT.

This chain links TRBV9 with TRBJ2-5, with 9 bases lining up with TRBD1. Trimming took 2 bases from V and 1 from J; bases not matched to a gene: 6. Germline CDR1 reads SGDLS; CDR2 reads YYNGEE. The CDR3 has 16 residues. The CDR3 DNA follows: TGTGCCAGCAGCGTCGGGACAGGGCGCGGCCAAGAGACCCAGTACTTC. It yields the protein CASSVGTGRGQETQYF.

The chain employs TRBV27 and TRBJ2-2; the match to TRBD1 covers 10 bases. The germline gives CDR1 MNHEY, CDR2 SMNVEV (reference sequence). The CDR3 has 14 residues. The J segment lost 7 bases and the V segment lost 6 bases, leaving 5 bases of the junction unmatched. CDR3 sequence: CASRAGQGSGELFF. The CDR3 region has the DNA TGTGCCAGCAGGGCGGGACAGGGGAGCGGGGAGCTGTTTTTT.

This clone showed up just once. The chain has TRBV7-9 and TRBJ1-2; D gene ambiguous. Germline assignment: CDR1 SEHNR and CDR2 FQNEAQ (reference sequence). The CDR3 is 15 residues long. Trimming stripped 3 bases from V and 2 bases from J, with 13 bases between. As DNA, the CDR3 is TGTGCCAGCAGCTTCTACCCGTTGACAAACTATGGCTACACCTTC. Amino acid sequence: CASSFYPLTNYGYTF.

V usage is TRBV29-1 and J usage is TRBJ1-1; D ambiguous. The V end lost 4 bases, the J end lost 3 bases, and 6 bases lay between the germline ends. The CDR3 extends over 11 amino acids. Germline V gene data show CDR1 as SQVTM and CDR2 as ANQGSEA. The CDR3 DNA follows: TGCAGCGTTGTCTTATACACTGAAGCTTTCTTT. Translating it yields CSVVLYTEAFF.

The chain is built from TRBV28 and TRBJ1-6; D gene uncertain. CDR1 and CDR2 (germline): MDHEN, SYDVKM. The CDR3 totals 14 residues. Trimming pared 5 bases from V and 7 bases from J, leaving 12 bases between. CDR3: CASSTEGLNSPLHF. The DNA for the CDR3 is TGTGCCAGCAGTACGGAAGGGTTGAATTCACCCCTCCACTTT. The full variable domain, its missing parts supplied by reference TRBV28 and TRBJ1-6, is DVKVTQSSRYLVKRTGEKVFLECVQDMDHENMFWYRQDPGLGLRLIYFSYDVKMKEKGDIPEGYSVSREKKERFSLILESASTNQTSMYLCASSTEGLNSPLHFGNGTRLTVT.

This clone was picked up a small number of times. The chain links TRBV19 to TRBJ1-6, with D uncertain. The CDR3 sequence is 15 residues long. Per germline, CDR1 LNHDA and CDR2 SQIVND (reference sequence). Trimming left V 2 bases short and J 5 bases short, with 10 bases between. The CDR3 region has the DNA TGTGCCAGTAGTATAAAGGCACTGGATAATTCACCCCTCCACTTT. This sequence encodes CASSIKALDNSPLHF.

The chain links TRBV28 to TRBJ1-2; TRBD1 matches at 9 bases. The germline V gene encodes CDR1 MDHEN and CDR2 SYDVKM. The ends lost 4 bases at V and 7 bases at J; junction bases unmatched: 10. The CDR3 has 15 residues. The CDR3, as DNA: TGTGCCAGCAGTTCAACAGGGGGCCCTACCCTTGGCTACACCTTC. Amino acids: CASSSTGGPTLGYTF.

The chain combines TRBV5-1 with TRBJ1-1, with no clear D. Trimming stripped 4 bases from V and 3 bases from J, with 10 bases between. Germline CDR1 reads SGHRS; CDR2 reads YFSETQ. The CDR3 is 13 amino acids. CDR3 in amino acids: CASSGDQYTEAFF. In DNA form, the CDR3 reads TGCGCCAGCAGCGGCGACCAGTACACTGAAGCTTTCTTT.

CDR3 sequence (DNA): TGTGCCAGCAGTCCAGGGGGCAGGGAAAAACTGTTTTTT. Protein: CASSPGGREKLFF. The chain couples TRBV28 to TRBJ1-4; TRBD1 aligns across 8 bases. The CDR3 contains 13 residues. CDR1 is MDHEN and CDR2 is SYDVKM in the germline V gene. V gave up 5 bases and J gave up 8 bases; unmatched junction bases: 4. The whole variable domain, remainder taken from reference TRBV28 and TRBJ1-4, is DVKVTQSSRYLVKRTGEKVFLECVQDMDHENMFWYRQDPGLGLRLIYFSYDVKMKEKGDIPEGYSVSREKKERFSLILESASTNQTSMYLCASSPGGREKLFFGSGTQLSVL.

The V and J genes are TRBV11-2 and TRBJ2-7; 7 positions match TRBD2. This CDR3 has 16 amino acids. CDR1 is SGHAT and CDR2 is FQNNGV in the germline V gene. Trimming at V came to 5 bases and at J to 2 bases, leaving 12 bases not matched to a gene. CDR3 residues: CASSLFSPSGAYEQYF. As DNA, the CDR3 is TGTGCCAGCAGCCTATTTAGTCCTAGCGGCGCCTACGAGCAGTACTTC.